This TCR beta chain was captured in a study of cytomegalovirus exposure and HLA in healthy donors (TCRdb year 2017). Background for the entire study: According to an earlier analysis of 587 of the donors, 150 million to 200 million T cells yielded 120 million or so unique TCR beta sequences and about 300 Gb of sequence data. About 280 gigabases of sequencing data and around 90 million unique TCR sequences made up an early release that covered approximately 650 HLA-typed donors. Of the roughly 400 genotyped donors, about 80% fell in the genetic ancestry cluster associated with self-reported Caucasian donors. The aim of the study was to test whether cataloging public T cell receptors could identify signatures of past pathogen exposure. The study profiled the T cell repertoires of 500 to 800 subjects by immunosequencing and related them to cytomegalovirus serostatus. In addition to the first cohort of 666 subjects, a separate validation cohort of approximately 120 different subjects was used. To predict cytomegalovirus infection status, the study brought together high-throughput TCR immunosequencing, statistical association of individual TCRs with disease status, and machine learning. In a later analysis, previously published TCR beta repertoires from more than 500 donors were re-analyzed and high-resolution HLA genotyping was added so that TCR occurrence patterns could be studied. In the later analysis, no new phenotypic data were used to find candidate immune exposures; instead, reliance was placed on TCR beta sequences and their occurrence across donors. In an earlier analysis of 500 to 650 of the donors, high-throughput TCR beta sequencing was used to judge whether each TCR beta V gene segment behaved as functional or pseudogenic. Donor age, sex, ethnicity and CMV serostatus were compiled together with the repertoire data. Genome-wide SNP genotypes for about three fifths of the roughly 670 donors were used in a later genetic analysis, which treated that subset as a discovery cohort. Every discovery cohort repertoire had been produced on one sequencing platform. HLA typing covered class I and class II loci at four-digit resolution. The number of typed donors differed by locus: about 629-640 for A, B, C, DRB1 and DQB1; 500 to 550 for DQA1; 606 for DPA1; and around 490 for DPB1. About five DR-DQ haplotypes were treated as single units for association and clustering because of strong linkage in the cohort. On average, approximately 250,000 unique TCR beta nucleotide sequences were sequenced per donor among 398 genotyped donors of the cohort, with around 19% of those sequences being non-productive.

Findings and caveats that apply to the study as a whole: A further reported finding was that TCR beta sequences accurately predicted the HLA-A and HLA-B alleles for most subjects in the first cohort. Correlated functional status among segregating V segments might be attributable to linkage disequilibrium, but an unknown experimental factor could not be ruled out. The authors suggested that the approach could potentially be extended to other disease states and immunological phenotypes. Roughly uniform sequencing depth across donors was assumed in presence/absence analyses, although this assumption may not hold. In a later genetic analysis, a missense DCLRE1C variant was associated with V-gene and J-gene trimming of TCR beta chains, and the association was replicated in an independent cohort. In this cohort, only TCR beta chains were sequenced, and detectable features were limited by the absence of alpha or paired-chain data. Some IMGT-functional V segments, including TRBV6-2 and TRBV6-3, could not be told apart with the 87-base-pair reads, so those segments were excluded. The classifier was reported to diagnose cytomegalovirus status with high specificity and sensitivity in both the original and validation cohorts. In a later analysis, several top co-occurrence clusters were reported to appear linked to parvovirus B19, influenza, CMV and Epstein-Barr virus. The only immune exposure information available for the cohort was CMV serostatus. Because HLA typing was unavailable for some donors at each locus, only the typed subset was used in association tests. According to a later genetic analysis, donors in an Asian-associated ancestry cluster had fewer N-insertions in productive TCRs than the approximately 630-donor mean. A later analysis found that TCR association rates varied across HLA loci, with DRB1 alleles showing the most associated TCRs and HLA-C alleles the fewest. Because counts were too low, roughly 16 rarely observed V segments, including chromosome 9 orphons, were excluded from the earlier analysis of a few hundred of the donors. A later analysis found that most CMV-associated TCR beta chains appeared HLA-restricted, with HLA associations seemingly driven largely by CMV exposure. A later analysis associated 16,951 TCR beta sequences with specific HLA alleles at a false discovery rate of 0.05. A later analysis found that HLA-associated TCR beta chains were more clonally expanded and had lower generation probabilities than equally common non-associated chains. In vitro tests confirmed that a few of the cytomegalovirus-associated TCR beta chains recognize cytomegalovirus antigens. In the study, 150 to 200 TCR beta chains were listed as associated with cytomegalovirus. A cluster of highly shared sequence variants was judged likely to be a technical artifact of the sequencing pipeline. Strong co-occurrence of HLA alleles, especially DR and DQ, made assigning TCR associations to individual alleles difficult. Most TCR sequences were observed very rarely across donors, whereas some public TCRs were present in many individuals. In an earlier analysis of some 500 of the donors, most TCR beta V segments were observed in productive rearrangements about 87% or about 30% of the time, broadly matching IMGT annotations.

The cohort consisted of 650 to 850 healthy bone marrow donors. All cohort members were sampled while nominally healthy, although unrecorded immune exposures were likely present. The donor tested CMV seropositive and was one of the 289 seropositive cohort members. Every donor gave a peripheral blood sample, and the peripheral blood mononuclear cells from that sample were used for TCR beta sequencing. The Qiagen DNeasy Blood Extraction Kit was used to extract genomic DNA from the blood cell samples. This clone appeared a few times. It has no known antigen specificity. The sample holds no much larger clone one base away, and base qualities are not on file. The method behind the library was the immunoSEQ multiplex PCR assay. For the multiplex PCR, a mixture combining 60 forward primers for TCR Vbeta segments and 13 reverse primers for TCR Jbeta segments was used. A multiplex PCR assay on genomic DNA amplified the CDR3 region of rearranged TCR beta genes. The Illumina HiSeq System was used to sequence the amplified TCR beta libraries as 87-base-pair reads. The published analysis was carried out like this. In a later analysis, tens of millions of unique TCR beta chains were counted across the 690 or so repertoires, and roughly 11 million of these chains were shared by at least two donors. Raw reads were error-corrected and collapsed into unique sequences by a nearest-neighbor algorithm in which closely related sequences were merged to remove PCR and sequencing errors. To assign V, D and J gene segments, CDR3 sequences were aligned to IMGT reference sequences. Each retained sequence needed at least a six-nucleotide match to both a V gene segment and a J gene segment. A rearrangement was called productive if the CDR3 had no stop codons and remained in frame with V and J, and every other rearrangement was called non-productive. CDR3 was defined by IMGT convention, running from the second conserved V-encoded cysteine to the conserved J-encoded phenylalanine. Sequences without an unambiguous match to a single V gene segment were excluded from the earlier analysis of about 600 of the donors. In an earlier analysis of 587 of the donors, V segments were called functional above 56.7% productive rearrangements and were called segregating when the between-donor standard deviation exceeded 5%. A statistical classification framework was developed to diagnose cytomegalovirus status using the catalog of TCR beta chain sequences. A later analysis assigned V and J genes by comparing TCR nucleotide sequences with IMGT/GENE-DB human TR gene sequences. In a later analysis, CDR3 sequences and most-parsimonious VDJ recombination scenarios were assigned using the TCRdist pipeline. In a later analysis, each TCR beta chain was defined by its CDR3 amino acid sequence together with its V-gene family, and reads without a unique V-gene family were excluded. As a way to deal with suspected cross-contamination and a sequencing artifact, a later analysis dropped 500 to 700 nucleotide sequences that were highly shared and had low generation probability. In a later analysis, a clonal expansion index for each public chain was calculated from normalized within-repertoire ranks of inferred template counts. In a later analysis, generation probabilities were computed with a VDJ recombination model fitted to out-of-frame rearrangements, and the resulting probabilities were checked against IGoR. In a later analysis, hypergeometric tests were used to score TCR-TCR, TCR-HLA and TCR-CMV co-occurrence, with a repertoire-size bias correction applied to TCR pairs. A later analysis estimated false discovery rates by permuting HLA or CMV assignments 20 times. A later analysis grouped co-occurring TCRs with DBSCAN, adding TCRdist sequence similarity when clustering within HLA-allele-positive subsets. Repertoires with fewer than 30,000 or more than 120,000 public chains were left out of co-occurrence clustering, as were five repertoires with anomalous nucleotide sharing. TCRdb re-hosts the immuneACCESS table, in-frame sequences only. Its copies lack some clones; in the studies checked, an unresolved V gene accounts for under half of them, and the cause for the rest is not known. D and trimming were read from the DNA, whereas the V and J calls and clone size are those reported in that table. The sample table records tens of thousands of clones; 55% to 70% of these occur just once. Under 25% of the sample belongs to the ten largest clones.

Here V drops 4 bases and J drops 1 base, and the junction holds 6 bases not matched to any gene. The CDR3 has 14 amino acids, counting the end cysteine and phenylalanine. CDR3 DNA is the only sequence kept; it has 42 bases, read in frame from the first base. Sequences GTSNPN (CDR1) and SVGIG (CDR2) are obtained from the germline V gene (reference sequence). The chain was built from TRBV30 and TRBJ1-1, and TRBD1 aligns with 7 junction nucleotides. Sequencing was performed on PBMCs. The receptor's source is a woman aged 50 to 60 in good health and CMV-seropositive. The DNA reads TGTGCCTGGAACCCGGGACAGAAGAACACTGAAGCTTTCTTT. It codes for CAWNPGQKNTEAFF.